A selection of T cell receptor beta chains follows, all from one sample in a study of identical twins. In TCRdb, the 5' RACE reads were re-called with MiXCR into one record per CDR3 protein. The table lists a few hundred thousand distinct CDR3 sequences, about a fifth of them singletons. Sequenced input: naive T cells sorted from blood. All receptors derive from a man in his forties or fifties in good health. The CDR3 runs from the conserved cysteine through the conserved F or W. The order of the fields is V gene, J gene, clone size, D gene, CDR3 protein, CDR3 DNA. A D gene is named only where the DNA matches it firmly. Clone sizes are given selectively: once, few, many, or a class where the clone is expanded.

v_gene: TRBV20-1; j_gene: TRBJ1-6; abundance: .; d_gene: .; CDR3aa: CSAQQGVNNSPLHF; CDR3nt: TGCAGTGCGCAACAGGGCGTTAATAATTCACCCCTCCACTTT
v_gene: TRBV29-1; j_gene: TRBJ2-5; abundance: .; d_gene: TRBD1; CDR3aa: CSVRTGGGQTQYF; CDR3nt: TGCAGCGTTCGAACAGGGGGCGGGCAGACCCAGTACTTC
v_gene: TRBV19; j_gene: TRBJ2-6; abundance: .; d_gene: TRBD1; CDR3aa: CASSHMPGQARAGANVLTF; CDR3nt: TGTGCCAGTAGCCATATGCCGGGACAGGCAAGGGCTGGGGCCAACGTCCTGACTTTC
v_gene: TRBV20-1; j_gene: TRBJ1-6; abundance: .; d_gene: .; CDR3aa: CSAGRRTAMNSPLHF; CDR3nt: TGCAGTGCGGGCCGACGGACAGCAATGAATTCACCCCTCCACTTT
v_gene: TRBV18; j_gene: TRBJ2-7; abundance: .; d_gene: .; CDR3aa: CASSRSVFSYEQYF; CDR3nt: TGTGCCAGCTCACGATCAGTTTTCTCCTACGAGCAGTACTTC
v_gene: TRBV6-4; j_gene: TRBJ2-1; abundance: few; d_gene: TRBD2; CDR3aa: CASSVLQLAGVSGRSYNEQFF; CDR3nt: TGTGCCAGCAGTGTACTACAACTAGCGGGGGTTTCGGGCCGCTCCTACAATGAGCAGTTCTTC
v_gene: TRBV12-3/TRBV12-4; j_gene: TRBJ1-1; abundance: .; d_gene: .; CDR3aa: CASSLDVRGSGAFF; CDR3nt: TGTGCCAGCAGTTTAGACGTCAGGGGATCAGGAGCTTTCTTT
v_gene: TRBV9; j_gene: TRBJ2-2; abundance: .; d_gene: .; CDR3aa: CASSVDPELNTGELFF; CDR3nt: TGTGCCAGCAGCGTTGACCCCGAGCTGAACACCGGGGAGCTGTTTTTT
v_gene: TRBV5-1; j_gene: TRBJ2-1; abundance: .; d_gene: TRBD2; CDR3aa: CASSPTSLATNEQFF; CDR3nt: TGCGCCAGCAGTCCAACGTCACTAGCGACTAATGAGCAGTTCTTC
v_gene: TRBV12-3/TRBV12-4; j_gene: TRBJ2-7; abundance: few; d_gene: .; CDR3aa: CASVSPLGSVSEQYF; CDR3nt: TGTGCCAGCGTATCCCCATTGGGTTCGGTCTCCGAGCAGTACTTC
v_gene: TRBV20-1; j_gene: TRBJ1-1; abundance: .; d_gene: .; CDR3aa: CSARRPGQSDTEAFF; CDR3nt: TGCAGTGCTAGAAGACCCGGACAGTCTGACACTGAAGCTTTCTTT
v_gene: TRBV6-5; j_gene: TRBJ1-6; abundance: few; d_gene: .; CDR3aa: CASSYSARSVGPNSPLHF; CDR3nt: TGTGCCAGCAGTTACTCCGCTCGTTCGGTCGGGCCAAATTCACCCCTCCACTTT
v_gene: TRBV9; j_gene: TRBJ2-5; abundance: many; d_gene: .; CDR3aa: CASSVPTEGTQYF; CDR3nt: TGTGCCAGCAGCGTGCCTACCGAGGGAACCCAGTACTTC
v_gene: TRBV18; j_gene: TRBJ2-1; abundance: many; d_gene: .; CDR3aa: CASSPYGGREQFF; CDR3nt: TGTGCCAGCTCCCCGTATGGGGGTCGAGAGCAGTTCTTC
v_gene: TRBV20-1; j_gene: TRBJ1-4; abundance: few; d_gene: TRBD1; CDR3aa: CSARRGQVHEKLFF; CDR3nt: TGCAGTGCTAGACGGGGACAGGTTCACGAAAAACTGTTTTTT
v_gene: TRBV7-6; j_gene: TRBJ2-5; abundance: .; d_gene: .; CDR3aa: CASSLARGGVRETQYF; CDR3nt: TGTGCCAGCAGCTTAGCAAGGGGGGGGGTCCGGGAGACCCAGTACTTC
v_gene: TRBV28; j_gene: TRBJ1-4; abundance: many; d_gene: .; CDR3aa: CATYVGRPKGKLFF; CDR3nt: TGTGCCACCTACGTGGGGAGGCCTAAAGGAAAACTGTTTTTT
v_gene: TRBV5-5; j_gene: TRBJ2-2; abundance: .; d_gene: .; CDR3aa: CASSWGRNTGELFF; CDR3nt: TGTGCCAGCAGCTGGGGACGTAACACCGGGGAGCTGTTTTTT
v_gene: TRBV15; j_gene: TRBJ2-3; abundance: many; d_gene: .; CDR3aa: CATSSQRDTQYF; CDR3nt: TGTGCCACCAGCAGCCAGAGGGATACGCAGTATTTT
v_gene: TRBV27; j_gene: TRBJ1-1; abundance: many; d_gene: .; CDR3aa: CATRTRGWTEAFF; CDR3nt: TGTGCCACGAGAACCAGGGGATGGACTGAAGCTTTCTTT
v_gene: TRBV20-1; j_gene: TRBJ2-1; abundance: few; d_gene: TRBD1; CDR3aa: CSALRDRVNEQFF; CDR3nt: TGCAGTGCCCTCCGGGACAGGGTTAATGAGCAGTTCTTC
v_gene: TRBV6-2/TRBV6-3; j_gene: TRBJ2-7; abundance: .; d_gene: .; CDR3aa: CASSYSSRRSYEQYF; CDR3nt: TGTGCCAGCAGTTACTCCAGCCGTAGATCCTACGAGCAGTACTTC
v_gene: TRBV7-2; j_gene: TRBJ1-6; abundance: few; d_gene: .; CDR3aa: CASAHSYNSPLHF; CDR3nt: TGTGCCAGCGCACACTCCTATAATTCACCCCTCCACTTT
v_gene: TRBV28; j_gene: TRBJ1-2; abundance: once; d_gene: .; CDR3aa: CASSPNLVGYTF; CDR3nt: TGTGCCAGCAGTCCGAATTTGGTTGGCTACACCTTC
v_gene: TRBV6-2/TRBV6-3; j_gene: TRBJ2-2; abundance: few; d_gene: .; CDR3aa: CASTHRGRHAGELFF; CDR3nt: TGTGCCAGCACCCACAGAGGGAGGCACGCCGGGGAGCTGTTTTTT
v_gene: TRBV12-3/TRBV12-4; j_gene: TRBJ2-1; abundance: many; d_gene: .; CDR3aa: CASSPGANEQFF; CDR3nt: TGTGCCAGCAGCCCCGGGGCCAATGAGCAGTTCTTC
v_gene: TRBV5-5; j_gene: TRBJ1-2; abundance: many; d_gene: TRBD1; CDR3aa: CASSLEGGATPFGYTF; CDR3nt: TGTGCCAGCAGCTTGGAAGGGGGCGCAACCCCTTTTGGCTACACCTTC
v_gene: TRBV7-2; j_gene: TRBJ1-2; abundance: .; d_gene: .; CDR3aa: CASSLTQFRVDYGYTF; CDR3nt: TGTGCCAGCAGCTTAACCCAATTCCGGGTCGACTATGGCTACACCTTC
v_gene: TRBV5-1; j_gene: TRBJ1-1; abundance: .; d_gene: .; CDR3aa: CASSLEPGVDTEAFF; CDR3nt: TGCGCCAGCAGCTTGGAACCAGGGGTTGACACTGAAGCTTTCTTT
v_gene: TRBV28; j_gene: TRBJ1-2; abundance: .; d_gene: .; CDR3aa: CASSFRDRGYTF; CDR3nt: TGTGCCAGCAGTTTCAGGGATCGAGGCTACACCTTC
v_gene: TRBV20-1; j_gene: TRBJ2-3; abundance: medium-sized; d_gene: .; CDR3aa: CSARELMLADTDTQYF; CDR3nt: TGCAGTGCTAGAGAGTTGATGTTGGCCGACACAGATACGCAGTATTTT
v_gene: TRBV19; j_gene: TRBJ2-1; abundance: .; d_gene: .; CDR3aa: CASSIGLNNEQFF; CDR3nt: TGTGCCAGTAGTATAGGGCTGAACAATGAGCAGTTCTTC
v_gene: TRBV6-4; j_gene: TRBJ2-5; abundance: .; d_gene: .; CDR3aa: CASSDFRGGTQYF; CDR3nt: TGTGCCAGCAGTGACTTCCGGGGAGGGACCCAGTACTTC
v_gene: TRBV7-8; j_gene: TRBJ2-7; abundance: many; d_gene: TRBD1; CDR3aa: CASSLPGQSSYEQYF; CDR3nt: TGTGCCAGCAGCCTCCCGGGACAGAGCTCCTACGAGCAGTACTTC
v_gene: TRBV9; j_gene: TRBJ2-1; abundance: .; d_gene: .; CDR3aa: CASSVEGTSNEQFF; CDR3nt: TGTGCCAGCAGCGTAGAAGGTACATCCAATGAGCAGTTCTTC
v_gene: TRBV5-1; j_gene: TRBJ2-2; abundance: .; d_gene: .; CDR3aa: CASSLVPSGVRTGELFF; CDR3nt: TGCGCCAGCAGCTTGGTACCTTCGGGGGTGAGGACCGGGGAGCTGTTTTTT
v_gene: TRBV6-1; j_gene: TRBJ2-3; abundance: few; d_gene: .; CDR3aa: CASSELGLSSTDTQYF; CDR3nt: TGTGCCAGCAGTGAACTTGGACTCTCTAGCACAGATACGCAGTATTTT
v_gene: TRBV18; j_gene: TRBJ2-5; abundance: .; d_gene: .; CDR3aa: CASSPARETQYF; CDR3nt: TGTGCCAGCTCACCAGCGCGAGAGACCCAGTACTTC
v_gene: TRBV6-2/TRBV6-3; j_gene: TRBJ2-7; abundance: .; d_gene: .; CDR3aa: CASSYPGDYEQYF; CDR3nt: TGTGCCAGCAGTTACCCTGGAGATTACGAGCAGTACTTC
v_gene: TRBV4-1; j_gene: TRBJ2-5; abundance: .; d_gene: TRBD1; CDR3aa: CASSRTPGQEETQYF; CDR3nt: TGCGCCAGCAGCCGGACTCCGGGACAGGAAGAGACCCAGTACTTC
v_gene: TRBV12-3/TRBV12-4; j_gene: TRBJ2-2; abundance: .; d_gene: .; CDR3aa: CASSLSVPPGELFF; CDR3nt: TGTGCCAGCAGCCTTAGCGTCCCTCCCGGGGAGCTGTTTTTT
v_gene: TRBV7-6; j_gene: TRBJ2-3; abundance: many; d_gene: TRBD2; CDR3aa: CASSLAPGGGQADTQYF; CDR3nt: TGTGCCAGCAGCTTAGCCCCAGGCGGGGGGCAGGCAGATACGCAGTATTTT
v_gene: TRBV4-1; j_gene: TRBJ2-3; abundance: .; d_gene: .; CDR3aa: CASSQVSGGDTQYF; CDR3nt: TGCGCCAGCAGCCAGGTCTCTGGCGGGGATACGCAGTATTTT
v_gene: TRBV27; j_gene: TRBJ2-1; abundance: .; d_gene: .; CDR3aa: CASSPSSGLEQFF; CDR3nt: TGTGCCAGCAGTCCCTCAAGCGGGCTGGAGCAGTTCTTC
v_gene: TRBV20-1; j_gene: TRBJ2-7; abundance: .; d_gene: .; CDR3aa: CSAGAIAAYEQYF; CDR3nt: TGCAGTGCAGGTGCCATAGCGGCCTACGAGCAGTACTTC
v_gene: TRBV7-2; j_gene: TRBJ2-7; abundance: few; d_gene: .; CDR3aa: CASSEGPIYEQYF; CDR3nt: TGTGCCAGCAGCGAGGGACCGATCTACGAGCAGTACTTC
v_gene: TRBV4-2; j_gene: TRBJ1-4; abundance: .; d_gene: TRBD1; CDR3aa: CASSPRTGWDKLFF; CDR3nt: TGTGCCAGCAGCCCCCGGACAGGGTGGGACAAACTGTTTTTT
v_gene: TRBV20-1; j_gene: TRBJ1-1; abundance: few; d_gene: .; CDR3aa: CSAQGWNTEAFF; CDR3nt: TGCAGTGCTCAGGGTTGGAACACTGAAGCTTTCTTT
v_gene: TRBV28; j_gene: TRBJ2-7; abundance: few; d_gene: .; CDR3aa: CASCTDFDSSYEQYF; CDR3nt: TGTGCCAGCTGTACTGATTTTGACAGTTCCTACGAGCAGTACTTC
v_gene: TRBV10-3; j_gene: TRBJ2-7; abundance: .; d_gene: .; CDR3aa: CAIRKDAAYEQYF; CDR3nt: TGTGCCATCAGGAAGGACGCTGCCTACGAGCAGTACTTC
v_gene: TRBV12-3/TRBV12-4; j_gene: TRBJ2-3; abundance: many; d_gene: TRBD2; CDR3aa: CASSLTSGETDTQYF; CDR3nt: TGTGCCAGCAGCCTGACTAGCGGGGAAACAGATACGCAGTATTTT
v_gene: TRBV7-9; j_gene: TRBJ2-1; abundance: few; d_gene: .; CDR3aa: CASSLARDLGWANEQFF; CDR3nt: TGTGCCAGCAGCTTAGCTCGGGACCTAGGCTGGGCCAATGAGCAGTTCTTC
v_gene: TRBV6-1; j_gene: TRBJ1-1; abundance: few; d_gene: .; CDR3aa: CASRRGRNGATEAFF; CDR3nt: TGTGCCAGCCGTAGGGGACGAAATGGGGCCACTGAAGCTTTCTTT